What follows are 21 T cell receptor beta chains derived from one specimen sequenced in a study of blood T cell repertoires in COVID-19. TCRdb's table, derived via immunoSEQ multiplex PCR, lists solely in-frame clones and lacks some. The sample includes hundreds of thousands of clones, around 90% of them seen just once. Material: peripheral blood. The receptor source for this set is a woman in her forties with COVID-19, enrolled during active disease.

The V gene is TRBV10-3, the J gene TRBJ2-3; 9 bases are shared with TRBD1. V gave up 6 bases and J gave up 1 base; unmatched junction bases: 2. Germline values: CDR1 ENHRY, CDR2 SYGVKD. This CDR3 has 14 residues. The CDR3 protein is CAIRGDRGTDTQYF. CDR3 in DNA: TGTGCCATCAGGGGGGACAGGGGCACAGATACGCAGTATTTT.

V gene TRBV30 combines with J gene TRBJ2-7; 7 nucleotides agree with TRBD2. Germline lookup yields CDR1 GTSNPN and CDR2 SVGIG (reference sequence). V shed 3 bases, J shed 0 bases, and the junction held 8 bases outside the gene matches. The CDR3 length is 15 residues. Here the CDR3 reads CAWSPRGGSSYEQYF. CDR3 bases: TGTGCCTGGAGCCCGAGAGGCGGGAGCTCCTACGAGCAGTACTTC.

Written as DNA, the CDR3 is TGTGCCAGCAGTCCCCGGGACAGGCCGGATTCACCCCTCCACTTT. Protein product: CASSPRDRPDSPLHF. The chain has TRBV27 and TRBJ1-6, with TRBD1 matching 8 bases. V trimming: 5 bases; J trimming: 8 bases; junction bases outside the gene matches: 8. The germline V gene has CDR1 MNHEY and CDR2 SMNVEV (reference sequence). This CDR3 has 15 amino acids.

This chain links TRBV18 with TRBJ1-3; D not resolved. This CDR3 region has 17 residues. Germline-derived CDR1 and CDR2 are KGHSH and LQKENI. V was pared by 1 base and J by 4 bases, with 17 bases between. CDR3 coding DNA: TGTGCCAGCTCACCACTTGACGCAGGTGGTCCGGGAAACACCATATATTTT. Amino acid sequence: CASSPLDAGGPGNTIYF.

This chain joins TRBV14 and TRBJ1-2; D gene unclear. CDR1 is SGHDN and CDR2 is FVKESK in the germline V gene. V was cut by 1 base and J by 4 bases, with 16 bases left in between. The CDR3 extends over 16 amino acids. CDR3 nucleotides: TGTGCCAGCAGCCAAGGAGGCGCGGGAGAGGGCTATGGCTACACCTTC. Its translation is CASSQGGAGEGYGYTF.

The CDR3 spells CASSSGTPGKPQHF. The CDR3 DNA reads TGTGCCAGCAGTTCCGGGACACCGGGTAAGCCCCAGCATTTT. The chain combines TRBV9 with TRBJ1-5, with D perhaps TRBD1 (6 bases). Trimming shortened V by 5 bases and J by 8 bases, and 17 bases separated the two germline ends. The CDR3 is made up of 14 amino acids. The germline V gene encodes CDR1 SGDLS and CDR2 YYNGEE. Combining the CDR3 with reference TRBV9 and TRBJ1-5 gives the whole variable domain DSGVTQTPKHLITATGQRVTLRCSPRSGDLSVYWYQQSLDQGLQFLIQYYNGEERAKGNILERFSAQQFPDLHSELNLSSLELGDSALYFCASSSGTPGKPQHFGDGTRLSIL.

This clone came up once. The gene calls are TRBV24-1 and TRBJ1-3; no clear D gene. This CDR3 is 14 amino acids long. Germline V CDR1 and CDR2: KGHDR, SFDVKD. The V end lost 3 bases, the J end lost 4 bases, and 9 bases lay between the germline ends. CDR3 nucleotide sequence: TGTGCCACCAGTGATATCCCAAAAGGAAACACCATATATTTT. Translated, it gives CATSDIPKGNTIYF.

This clone was seen a single time. CDR3 nucleotides: TGTGCCAGCAGCTTAGGAATAGCTAGCGGGAGGTCCTACGAGCAGTACTTC. Amino acid sequence: CASSLGIASGRSYEQYF. The chain uses TRBV11-2 and TRBJ2-7, with 11 bases matching TRBD2. V gave up 1 base and J gave up 1 base; unmatched junction bases: 6. Looked up from germline, CDR1 is SGHAT and CDR2 is FQNNGV. This CDR3 region has 17 residues.

The rearrangement joins TRBV24-1 to TRBJ1-1, with 7 positions matching TRBD1. The CDR3 contains 14 residues. The V gene's germline CDR1 is KGHDR and CDR2 SFDVKD. V shed 7 bases and J 0 bases; nucleotides not matched to a gene: 4. The DNA of the CDR3 is TGTGCCACCAGGGGAACAGGGGTGAACACTGAAGCTTTCTTT. Translating it yields CATRGTGVNTEAFF.

The chain couples TRBV24-1 to TRBJ2-5, with D perhaps matching TRBD1 (7 bases). V lost 4 bases to trimming and J lost 5 bases, with 16 bases between them. This CDR3 is built from 15 residues. Germline CDR1 KGHDR, CDR2 SFDVKD. CDR3 protein: CATSDPRGAGETQYF. Here the CDR3 DNA reads TGTGCCACCAGTGACCCCAGGGGGGCAGGGGAGACCCAGTACTTC.

The chain couples TRBV28 to TRBJ2-7, with 15 bases identical to TRBD2. V lost 5 bases to trimming and J lost 6 bases; unmatched junction nucleotides: 8. Per germline, CDR1 MDHEN and CDR2 SYDVKM. The CDR3 is made up of 16 amino acids. CDR3 sequence: CASSPRTSGRAGEQYF. The DNA of the CDR3 is TGTGCCAGCAGTCCCCGGACTAGCGGGAGGGCCGGCGAGCAGTACTTC.

The chain is built from TRBV16 and TRBJ1-2, with no clear D. The germline CDR1 and CDR2 sequences are KGHSY and FQNENV. The CDR3 is made up of 15 amino acids. Between the trimmed V and J ends, which lost 2 bases and 1 base, there was a span of 11 bases. CDR3 protein: CASSQSKPDNYGYTF. Here the CDR3 DNA reads TGTGCCAGCAGCCAAAGCAAACCTGATAACTATGGCTACACCTTC.

This sequence joins TRBV7-2 and TRBJ2-3, with D unclear. Looked up from germline, CDR1 is SGHTA and CDR2 is FQGNSA. This CDR3 is 12 amino acids long. V was pared by 7 bases and J by 4 bases, with 9 bases between. The CDR3 sequence is CASTSVADTQYF. Written as DNA, the CDR3 is TGTGCCAGCACCTCAGTCGCAGATACGCAGTATTTT.

This rearrangement joins TRBV27 to TRBJ2-3; D may be TRBD1 (5 bases). The V and J ends lost 0 bases and 0 bases respectively, with 10 bases between them. The germline CDR1 and CDR2 sequences are MNHEY and SMNVEV (reference sequence). The length of the CDR3 is 16 residues. The CDR3 nucleotides read TGTGCCAGCAGTTTATCGGGGCGGTCTAGCACAGATACGCAGTATTTT. Translating gives CASSLSGRSSTDTQYF.

This chain joins TRBV19 and TRBJ2-2; tentative D call: TRBD2 (6 bases). There are 15 residues in the CDR3. V shed 1 base and J shed 4 bases, with 10 bases lying between them. The germline gives CDR1 LNHDA, CDR2 SQIVND (reference sequence). The DNA of the CDR3 is TGTGCCAGTAGTATAGGTGCGGGAAGCACCGGGGAGCTGTTTTTT. It specifies CASSIGAGSTGELFF.

This chain's CDR3 is CASSLDRGMDGYTF. CDR3 nucleotides: TGCGCCAGCAGCTTGGACAGGGGAATGGATGGCTACACCTTC. The chain recombines TRBV5-1 with TRBJ1-2; TRBD1 matches at 7 bases. The CDR3 sequence is 14 residues long. CDR1 is SGHRS and CDR2 is YFSETQ in the germline V gene. J was trimmed by 6 bases and V by 0 bases; bases with no gene match: 5.

This chain joins TRBV7-3 and TRBJ2-7, with a possible D match to TRBD1 (5 bases). Germline assignment: CDR1 SGHTA and CDR2 FQGTGA. The CDR3 spans 14 residues. The germline V and J ends were trimmed by 5 bases and 5 bases, with 16 bases remaining between them. In nucleotides, the CDR3 is TGTGCCAGCAGCCTGGGGCCTCTCGCCCACGAGCAGTACTTC. It codes for CASSLGPLAHEQYF. Filled out from reference TRBV7-3 and TRBJ2-7, the complete variable domain reads GAGVSQTPSNKVTEKGKYVELRCDPISGHTALYWYRQSLGQGPEFLIYFQGTGAADDSGLPNDRFFAVRPEGSVSTLKIQRTERGDSAVYLCASSLGPLAHEQYFGPGTRLTVT.

In this sample, this clone turned up a few times. This chain joins TRBV5-1 and TRBJ2-7, with D tentatively TRBD1 (6 bases). Trimming shortened V by 3 bases and J by 9 bases, and 19 bases separated the two germline ends. Germline CDR1 SGHRS, CDR2 YFSETQ. The CDR3 is made up of 14 amino acids. CDR3 sequence (DNA): TGCGCCAGCAGCTCGTCACAGGGCCTTGGACCGCAGTACTTC. Translation: CASSSSQGLGPQYF. Supplemented by reference TRBV5-1 and TRBJ2-7, the full variable domain reads KAGVTQTPRYLIKTRGQQVTLSCSPISGHRSVSWYQQTPGQGLQFLFEYFSETQRNKGNFPGRFSGRQFSNSRSEMNVSTLELGDSALYLCASSSSQGLGPQYFGPGTRLTVT.

V and J are TRBV28 and TRBJ2-4, with TRBD1 matching over 7 bases. CDR1 is MDHEN and CDR2 is SYDVKM in the germline V gene. This CDR3 is 16 amino acids long. After removal of 3 bases from V and 8 bases from J, the junction contained 13 bases not matched to a gene. CDR3 nucleotides: TGTGCCAGCAGTTTTGAGTGGCAGGGGGAAAGGGACATTCAGTACTTC. It yields the protein CASSFEWQGERDIQYF. Full variable domain (rest looked up from reference TRBV28 and TRBJ2-4): DVKVTQSSRYLVKRTGEKVFLECVQDMDHENMFWYRQDPGLGLRLIYFSYDVKMKEKGDIPEGYSVSREKKERFSLILESASTNQTSMYLCASSFEWQGERDIQYFGAGTRLSVL.

The CDR3 coding sequence is TGTGCCAGCAGGCAGACAGGGTTGGAGAATGAAAAACTGTTTTTT. It yields the protein CASRQTGLENEKLFF. The rearrangement uses TRBV2 and TRBJ1-4, with 7 bases that match TRBD1. Germline lookup yields CDR1 SNHLY and CDR2 FYNNEI. The CDR3 is made up of 15 amino acids. The J segment lost 5 bases and the V segment lost 6 bases, leaving 9 bases of the junction unmatched.

The chain carries TRBV25-1 and TRBJ1-1; D possibly corresponds to TRBD1 (5 bases). V lost 6 bases and J lost 1, with 12 bases in between. The CDR3 sequence is 14 residues long. Germline assignment: CDR1 MGHDK and CDR2 SYGVNS. The CDR3 sequence: CASRGGAQNTEAFF. In DNA form, the CDR3 reads TGTGCCAGCAGAGGAGGGGCACAGAACACTGAAGCTTTCTTT. Full variable domain (outside the CDR3, taken from reference TRBV25-1 and TRBJ1-1): EADIYQTPRYLVIGTGKKITLECSQTMGHDKMYWYQQDPGMELHLIHYSYGVNSTEKGDLSSESTVSRIRTEHFPLTLESARPSHTSQYLCASRGGAQNTEAFFGQGTRLTVV.